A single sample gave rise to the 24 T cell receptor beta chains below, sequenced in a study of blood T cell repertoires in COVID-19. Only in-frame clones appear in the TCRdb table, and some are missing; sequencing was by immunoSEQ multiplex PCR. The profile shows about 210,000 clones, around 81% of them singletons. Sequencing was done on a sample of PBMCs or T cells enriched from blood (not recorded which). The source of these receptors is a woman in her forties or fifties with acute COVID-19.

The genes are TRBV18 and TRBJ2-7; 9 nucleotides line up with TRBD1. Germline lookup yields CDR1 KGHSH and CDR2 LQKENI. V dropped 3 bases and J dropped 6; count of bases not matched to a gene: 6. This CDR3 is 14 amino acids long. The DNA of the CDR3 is TGTGCCAGCTCACCTTGGACAGGGGATGGCGAGCAGTACTTC. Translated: CASSPWTGDGEQYF. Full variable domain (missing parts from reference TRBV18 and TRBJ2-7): NAGVMQNPRHLVRRRGQEARLRCSPMKGHSHVYWYRQLPEEGLKFMVYLQKENIIDESGMPKERFSAEFPKEGPSILRIQQVVRGDSAAYFCASSPWTGDGEQYFGPGTRLTVT.

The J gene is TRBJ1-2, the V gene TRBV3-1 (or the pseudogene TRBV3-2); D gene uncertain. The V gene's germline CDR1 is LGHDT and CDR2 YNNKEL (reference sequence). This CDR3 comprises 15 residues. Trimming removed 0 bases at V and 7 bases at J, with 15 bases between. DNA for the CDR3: TGTGCCAGCAGCCAAGATGTTAGAGGGCAAGGTGGCTACACCTTC. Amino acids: CASSQDVRGQGGYTF.

Written as DNA, the CDR3 is TGTGCCAGCAGCTTCATTCTAGACAGGACCTACGAGCAGTACTTC. Its protein product is CASSFILDRTYEQYF. The gene calls are TRBV11-2 and TRBJ2-7; D is possibly TRBD1 (6 bases). The CDR3 runs 15 residues. Germline-derived CDR1 and CDR2 are SGHAT and FQNNGV. V was cut by 3 bases and J by 2 bases, with 14 bases left in between.

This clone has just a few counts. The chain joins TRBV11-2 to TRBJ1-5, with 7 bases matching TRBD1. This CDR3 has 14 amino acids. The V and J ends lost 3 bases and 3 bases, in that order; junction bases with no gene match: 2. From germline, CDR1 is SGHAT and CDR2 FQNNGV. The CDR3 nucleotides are TGTGCCAGCAGCTTGACAGGGTTCAATCAGCCCCAGCATTTT. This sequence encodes CASSLTGFNQPQHF.

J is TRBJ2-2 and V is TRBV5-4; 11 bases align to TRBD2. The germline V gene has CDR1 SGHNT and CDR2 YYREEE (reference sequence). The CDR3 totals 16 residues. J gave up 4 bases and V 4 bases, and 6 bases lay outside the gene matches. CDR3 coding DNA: TGTGCCAGCAGCCCTAGCGGGGGGCCAGGCACCGGGGAGCTGTTTTTT. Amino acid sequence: CASSPSGGPGTGELFF.

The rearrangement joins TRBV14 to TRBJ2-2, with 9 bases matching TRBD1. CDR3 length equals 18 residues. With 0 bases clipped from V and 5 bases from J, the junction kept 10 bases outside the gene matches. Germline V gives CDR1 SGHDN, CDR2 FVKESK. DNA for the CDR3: TGTGCCAGCAGCCAAGATTTGTGGAGGACAGGGGTGACCGGGGAGCTGTTTTTT. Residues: CASSQDLWRTGVTGELFF.

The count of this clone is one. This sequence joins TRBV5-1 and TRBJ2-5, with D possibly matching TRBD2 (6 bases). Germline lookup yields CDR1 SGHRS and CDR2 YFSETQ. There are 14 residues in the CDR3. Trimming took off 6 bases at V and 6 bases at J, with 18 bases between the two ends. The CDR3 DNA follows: TGCGCCAGCAAGGCGGGGCCGAGCGCTCAGACCCAGTACTTC. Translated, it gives CASKAGPSAQTQYF.

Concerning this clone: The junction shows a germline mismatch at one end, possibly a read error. The CDR3 loop is CASSSFLGGPRSNPGELFF. The CDR3 DNA reads TGTGCCAGCAGCAGCTTCTTGGGGGGGCCCAGGTCGAACCCCGGGGAGCTGTTTTTT. The chain has TRBV7-6 and TRBJ2-2, with D tentatively TRBD2 (7 bases). Looked up from germline, CDR1 is SGHVS and CDR2 is FNYEAQ. CDR3 length: 19 amino acids.

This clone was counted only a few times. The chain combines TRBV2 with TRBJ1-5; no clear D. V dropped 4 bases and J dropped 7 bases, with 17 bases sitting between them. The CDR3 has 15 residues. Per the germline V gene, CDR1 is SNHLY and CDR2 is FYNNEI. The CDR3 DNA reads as TGTGCCAGCAGTGCCGACATCCAGGCAGGACAGCCCCAGCATTTT. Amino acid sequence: CASSADIQAGQPQHF.

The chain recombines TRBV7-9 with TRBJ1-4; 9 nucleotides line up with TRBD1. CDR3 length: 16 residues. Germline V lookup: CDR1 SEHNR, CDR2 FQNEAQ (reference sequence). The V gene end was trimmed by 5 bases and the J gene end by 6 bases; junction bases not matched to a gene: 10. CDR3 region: CASSQGTGGHYEKLFF. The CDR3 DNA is TGTGCCAGCAGCCAAGGCACAGGGGGCCATTATGAAAAACTGTTTTTT.

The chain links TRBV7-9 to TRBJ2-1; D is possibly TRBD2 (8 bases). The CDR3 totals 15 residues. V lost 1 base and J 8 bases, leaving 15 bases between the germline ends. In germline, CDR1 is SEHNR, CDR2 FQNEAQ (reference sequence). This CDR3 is CASSLEGAGGYEQFF. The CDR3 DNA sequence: TGTGCCAGCAGCTTAGAGGGGGCGGGAGGCTATGAGCAGTTCTTC.

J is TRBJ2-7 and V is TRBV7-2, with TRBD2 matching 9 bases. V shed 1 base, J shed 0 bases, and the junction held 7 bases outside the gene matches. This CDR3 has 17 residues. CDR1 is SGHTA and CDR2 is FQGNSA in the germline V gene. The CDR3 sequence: CASSLERAGGSSYEQYF. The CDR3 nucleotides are TGTGCCAGCAGCTTAGAGAGGGCGGGGGGGAGCTCCTACGAGCAGTACTTC.

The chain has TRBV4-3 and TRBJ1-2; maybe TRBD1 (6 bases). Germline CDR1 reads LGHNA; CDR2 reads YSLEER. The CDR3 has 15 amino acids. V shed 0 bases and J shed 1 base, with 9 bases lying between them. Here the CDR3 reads CASSQDWTDNYGYTF. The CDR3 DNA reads TGCGCCAGCAGCCAAGACTGGACAGATAACTATGGCTACACCTTC.

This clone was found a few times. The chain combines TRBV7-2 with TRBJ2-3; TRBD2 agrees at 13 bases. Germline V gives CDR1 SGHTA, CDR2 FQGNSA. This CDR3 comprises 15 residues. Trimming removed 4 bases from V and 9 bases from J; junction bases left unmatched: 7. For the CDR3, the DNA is TGTGCCAGCAGCTCAGGACTAGCGGGAGTCAACACGCAGTATTTT. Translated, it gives CASSSGLAGVNTQYF. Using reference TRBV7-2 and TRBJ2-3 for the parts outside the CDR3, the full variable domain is GAGVSQSPSNKVTEKGKDVELRCDPISGHTALYWYRQSLGQGLEFLIYFQGNSAPDKSGLPSDRFSAERTGGSVSTLTIQRTQQEDSAVYLCASSSGLAGVNTQYFGPGTRLTVL.

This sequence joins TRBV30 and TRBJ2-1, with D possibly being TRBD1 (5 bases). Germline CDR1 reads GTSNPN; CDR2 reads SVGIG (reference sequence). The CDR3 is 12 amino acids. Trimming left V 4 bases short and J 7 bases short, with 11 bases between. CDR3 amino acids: CAWKNQGNEQFF. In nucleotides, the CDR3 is TGTGCCTGGAAAAATCAGGGAAATGAGCAGTTCTTC.

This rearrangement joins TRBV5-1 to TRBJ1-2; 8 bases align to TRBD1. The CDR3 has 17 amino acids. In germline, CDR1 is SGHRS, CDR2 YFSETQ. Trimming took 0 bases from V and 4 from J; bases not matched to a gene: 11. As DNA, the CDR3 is TGCGCCAGCAGCTTGGGGCCCCGACAGGGGTGGGCCTATGGCTACACCTTC. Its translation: CASSLGPRQGWAYGYTF.

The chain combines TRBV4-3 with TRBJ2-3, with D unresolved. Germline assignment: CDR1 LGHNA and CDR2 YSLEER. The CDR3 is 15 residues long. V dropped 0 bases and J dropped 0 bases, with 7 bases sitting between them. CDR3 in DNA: TGCGCCAGCAGCCAAGAAGCTCGTAGCACAGATACGCAGTATTTT. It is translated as CASSQEARSTDTQYF.

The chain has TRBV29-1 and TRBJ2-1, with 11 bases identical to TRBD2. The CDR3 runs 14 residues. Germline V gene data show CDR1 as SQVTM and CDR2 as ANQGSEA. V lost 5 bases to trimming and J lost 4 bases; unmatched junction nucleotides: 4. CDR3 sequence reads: CSVKTSGSYNEQFF. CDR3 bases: TGCAGCGTTAAAACTAGCGGGAGTTACAATGAGCAGTTCTTC.

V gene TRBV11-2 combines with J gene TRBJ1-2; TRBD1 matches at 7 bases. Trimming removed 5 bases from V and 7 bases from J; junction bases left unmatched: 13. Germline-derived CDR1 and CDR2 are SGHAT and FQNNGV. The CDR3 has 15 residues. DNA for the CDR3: TGTGCCAGCAGCCGACTGACAGGGCAGGACGGTGGCTACACCTTC. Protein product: CASSRLTGQDGGYTF.

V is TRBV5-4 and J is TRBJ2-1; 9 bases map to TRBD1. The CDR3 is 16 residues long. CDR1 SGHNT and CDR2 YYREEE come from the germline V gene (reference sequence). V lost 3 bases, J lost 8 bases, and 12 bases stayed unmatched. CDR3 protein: CASSSPGTGIIDEQFF. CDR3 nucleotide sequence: TGTGCCAGCAGCTCACCCGGGACAGGGATTATCGATGAGCAGTTCTTC.

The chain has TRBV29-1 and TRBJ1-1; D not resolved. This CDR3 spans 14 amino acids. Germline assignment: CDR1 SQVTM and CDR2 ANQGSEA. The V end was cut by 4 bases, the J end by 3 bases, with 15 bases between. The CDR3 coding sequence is TGCAGCGTTGGCGCCGGGGTATTGGACACTGAAGCTTTCTTT. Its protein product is CSVGAGVLDTEAFF.

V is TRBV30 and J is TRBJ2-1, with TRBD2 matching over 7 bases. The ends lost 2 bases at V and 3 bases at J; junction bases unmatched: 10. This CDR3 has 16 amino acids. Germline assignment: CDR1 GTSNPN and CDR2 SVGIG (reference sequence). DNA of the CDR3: TGTGCCTGGAGTAAGGGGAGGGAGGTTAACTACAATGAGCAGTTCTTC. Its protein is CAWSKGREVNYNEQFF.

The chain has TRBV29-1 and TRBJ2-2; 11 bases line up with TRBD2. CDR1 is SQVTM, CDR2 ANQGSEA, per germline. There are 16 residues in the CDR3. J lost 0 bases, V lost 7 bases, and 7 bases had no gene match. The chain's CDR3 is CSASGTSGANTGELFF. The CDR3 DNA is TGCAGCGCTTCCGGGACTAGCGGCGCGAACACCGGGGAGCTGTTTTTT.

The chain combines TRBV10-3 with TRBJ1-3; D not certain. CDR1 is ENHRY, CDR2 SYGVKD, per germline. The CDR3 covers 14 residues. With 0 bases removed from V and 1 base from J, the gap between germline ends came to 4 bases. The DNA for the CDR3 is TGTGCCATCAGTGAGTCAGAGTCTGGAAACACCATATATTTT. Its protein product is CAISESESGNTIYF.